This passage covers 5 T cell receptor beta chains from one sample sequenced in a study of blood T cells in healthy people across ages. It was with a sample-barcoded 5' primer and a J-beta primer mix that a second PCR of roughly 7 to 12 cycles was run. TCRdb called the 5' RACE reads again in MiXCR, with one record for every CDR3 protein. The table lists 540,000 or so distinct CDR3 sequences, 27% of them singletons. Sequences were obtained from blood. Receptor source: a woman in her seventies in good health.

This clonotype was seen more than once but under ten times. This sequence joins TRBV20-1 and TRBJ1-6; 9 bases agree with TRBD1. This CDR3 has 15 residues. The V and J ends lost 6 bases and 7 bases, in that order; junction bases with no gene match: 10. Germline assignment: CDR1 DFQATT and CDR2 SNEGSKA (reference sequence). The CDR3, as DNA: TGCAGTGCCCCTGACAGGGGGTGGGGAAATTCACCCCTCCACTTT. Translating gives CSAPDRGWGNSPLHF.

The chain is built from TRBV5-6 and TRBJ2-2; no clear D. The CDR3 totals 15 residues. From germline, CDR1 is SGHDT and CDR2 YYEEEE. Trimming pared 0 bases from V and 3 bases from J, leaving 9 bases between. CDR3 coding DNA: TGTGCCAGCAGCTTGGGATCTTCTTACACCGGGGAGCTGTTTTTT. Amino acid sequence: CASSLGSSYTGELFF.

This clonotype appeared a few times. This chain links TRBV3-1 with TRBJ2-5; the D is unclear. This CDR3 has 14 residues. V was clipped by 4 bases and J by 5 bases, with 14 bases between them. Germline V lookup: CDR1 LGHDT, CDR2 YNNKEL (reference sequence). For the CDR3, the DNA is TGTGCCAGCAGCCCCCTGCCTGGGGTCGAGACCCAGTACTTC. It translates to CASSPLPGVETQYF.

In this sample, this clonotype turned up many times. This chain links TRBV4-2 with TRBJ1-1, with TRBD1 matching 8 bases. After removal of 2 bases from V and 7 bases from J, the junction contained 21 bases not matched to a gene. Looked up from germline, CDR1 is LGHNA and CDR2 is YNFKEQ. The CDR3 length is 19 residues. CDR3 protein: CASSQPSSDRELARGEAFF. DNA for the CDR3: TGTGCCAGCAGCCAACCTTCGTCGGACAGGGAACTGGCAAGGGGTGAAGCTTTCTTT.

In DNA, the CDR3 is TGTGCCAGCAGTTTTGCCCACGAGCAGTACTTC. This codes for CASSFAHEQYF. The genes are TRBV12-3 or TRBV12-4 and TRBJ2-5, with D unresolved. The end of the DNA is better explained by TRBJ2-7, so the J call may be wrong. The CDR3 is 11 amino acids.